The 12 T cell receptor beta chains listed next were all sequenced from one sample in a study of blood T cell repertoires in COVID-19. TCRdb's copy holds only in-frame clones and misses some; the assay was immunoSEQ multiplex PCR. The sample holds about 150,000 clones, more than 75% seen once. Specimen: peripheral blood. The receptor source for this set is a man in his sixties with acute or convalescent COVID-19.

The chain uses TRBV5-5 and TRBJ2-5; tentative D call: TRBD1 (6 bases). V lost 8 bases, J lost 7 bases, and 15 bases lay in between. This CDR3 has 12 residues. The germline CDR1 and CDR2 sequences are SGHKS and YYEKEE (reference sequence). CDR3 bases: TGTGCCAGTAAACAGGGAGCAAGGACCCAGTACTTC. Translated, it gives CASKQGARTQYF. Using reference TRBV5-5 and TRBJ2-5 for the parts outside the CDR3, the full variable domain is DAGVTQSPTHLIKTRGQQVTLRCSPISGHKSVSWYQQVLGQGPQFIFQYYEKEERGRGNFPDRFSARQFPNYSSELNVNALLLGDSALYLCASKQGARTQYFGPGTRLLVL.

The rearrangement uses TRBV28 and TRBJ2-7, with TRBD1 identical over 9 bases. CDR1 is MDHEN, CDR2 SYDVKM, per germline. The trim removed 7 bases at V and 4 bases at J, leaving 11 bases unmatched. This CDR3 comprises 15 residues. For the CDR3, the DNA is TGTGCCAGCACCACAGCGGGACAGGGTTATTACGAGCAGTACTTC. As protein: CASTTAGQGYYEQYF.

This clone was found once. The chain recombines TRBV9 with TRBJ2-2; 7 positions agree with TRBD2. V dropped 5 bases and J dropped 1; count of bases not matched to a gene: 5. Germline V CDR1 and CDR2: SGDLS, YYNGEE. CDR3 length: 15 amino acids. CDR3: CASSPRGVNTGELFF. The CDR3 nucleotides read TGTGCCAGCAGTCCCCGGGGGGTGAACACCGGGGAGCTGTTTTTT.

This clone was observed once. The gene calls are TRBV6-1 and TRBJ2-5; maybe TRBD1 (5 bases). CDR1 is MNHNS, CDR2 SASEGT, per germline. CDR3 length: 15 amino acids. The ends were cut back, 2 bases at V and 5 bases at J, with 15 bases in the middle. CDR3 loop: CASSEFVGRGETQYF. CDR3 nucleotides: TGTGCCAGCAGTGAATTTGTTGGAAGGGGTGAGACCCAGTACTTC.

Turning to this clone: At one end, the junction sequence differs from germline, possibly due to a read error. The chain carries TRBV29-1 and TRBJ2-1, with D possibly being TRBD2 (6 bases). Germline CDR1 is SQVTM and CDR2 is ANQGSEA. The CDR3 runs to 13 residues. CDR3 coding DNA: TGCAGCGTTGCCCGGGACTCCAACAATGAGCAGTTCTTC. It codes for CSVARDSNNEQFF.

The rearrangement links TRBV10-3 to TRBJ1-3; the D gene is possibly TRBD1 (5 bases). The germline V gene has CDR1 ENHRY and CDR2 SYGVKD. This CDR3 is 15 amino acids long. The V end lost 3 bases, the J end lost 2 bases, and 11 bases lay between the germline ends. The CDR3 DNA reads as TGTGCCATCAGTGATGGCAGGGCCCCTGGAAACACCATATATTTT. It codes for CAISDGRAPGNTIYF.

This clone was observed once. The chain combines TRBV7-2 with TRBJ2-5; TRBD1 aligns across 10 bases. The junction had 8 bases not matched to a gene; V was cut back by 5 bases and J by 5 bases. Germline CDR1 SGHTA, CDR2 FQGNSA. The CDR3 consists of 15 residues. In DNA form, the CDR3 reads TGTGCCAGCAGCGACCGGGACAGGGGTGGGGAGACCCAGTACTTC. As protein: CASSDRDRGGETQYF.

The V call is TRBV7-2, the J call TRBJ1-2; D is unclear. The CDR3 length is 13 residues. The germline V and J ends were trimmed by 6 bases and 1 base, with 9 bases remaining between them. Germline V gives CDR1 SGHTA, CDR2 FQGNSA. CDR3 loop: CASRVTNNYGYTF. Here the CDR3 DNA reads TGTGCCAGCAGGGTAACAAATAACTATGGCTACACCTTC.

J is TRBJ1-2 and V is TRBV9; D unresolved. The V end lost 2 bases, the J end lost 4 bases, and 9 bases lay between the germline ends. The germline gives CDR1 SGDLS, CDR2 YYNGEE. The CDR3 loop spans 13 amino acids. The DNA of the CDR3 is TGTGCCAGCAGCGTGGGCGGGATCTATGGCTACACCTTC. Residues: CASSVGGIYGYTF.

V gene TRBV3-1 (or the pseudogene TRBV3-2) combines with J gene TRBJ2-3; D possibly corresponds to TRBD2 (6 bases). The germline V gene encodes CDR1 LGHDT and CDR2 YNNKEL (reference sequence). V was pared by 1 base and J by 3 bases, with 11 bases between. The CDR3 contains 15 residues. The CDR3 nucleotides read TGTGCCAGCAGCCAAGTTTATGGGGGGACAGATACGCAGTATTTT. Translated: CASSQVYGGTDTQYF.

V usage is TRBV10-1 and J usage is TRBJ2-1, with D possibly TRBD2 on 5 matching bases. The CDR3 extends over 15 amino acids. From germline, CDR1 is WNHNN and CDR2 SYGVQD (reference sequence). V lost 6 bases and J lost 4, with 16 bases in between. CDR3 bases: TGCGCCAGCAGGCCTAATAGCGCTAGATACAATGAGCAGTTCTTC. Protein: CASRPNSARYNEQFF.

As to this clone: Other DNA sequences from this sample encode an identical CDR3 as well. The chain combines TRBV7-9 with TRBJ1-1, with D tentatively TRBD1 (6 bases). The CDR3 contains 12 residues. Trimming cost V 8 bases and J 6 bases, with 13 bases left between them. CDR1 is SEHNR, CDR2 FQNEAQ, per germline (reference sequence). The CDR3 spells CASRRGRAEAFF. As DNA, the CDR3 is TGTGCCAGCCGGAGGGGGAGGGCTGAAGCTTTCTTT.